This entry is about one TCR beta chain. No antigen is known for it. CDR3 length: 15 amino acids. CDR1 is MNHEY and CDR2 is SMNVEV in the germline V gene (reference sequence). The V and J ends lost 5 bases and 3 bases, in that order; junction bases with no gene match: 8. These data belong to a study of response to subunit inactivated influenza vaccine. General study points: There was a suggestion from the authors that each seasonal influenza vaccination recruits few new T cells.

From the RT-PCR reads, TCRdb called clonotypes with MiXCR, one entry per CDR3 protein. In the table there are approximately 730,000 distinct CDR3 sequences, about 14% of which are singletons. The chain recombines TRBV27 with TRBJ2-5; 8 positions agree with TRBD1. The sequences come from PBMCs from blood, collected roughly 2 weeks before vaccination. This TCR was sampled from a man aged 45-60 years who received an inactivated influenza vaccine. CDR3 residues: CASSAYQGAEETQYF. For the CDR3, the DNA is TGTGCCAGCAGTGCCTATCAGGGGGCTGAAGAGACCCAGTACTTC.